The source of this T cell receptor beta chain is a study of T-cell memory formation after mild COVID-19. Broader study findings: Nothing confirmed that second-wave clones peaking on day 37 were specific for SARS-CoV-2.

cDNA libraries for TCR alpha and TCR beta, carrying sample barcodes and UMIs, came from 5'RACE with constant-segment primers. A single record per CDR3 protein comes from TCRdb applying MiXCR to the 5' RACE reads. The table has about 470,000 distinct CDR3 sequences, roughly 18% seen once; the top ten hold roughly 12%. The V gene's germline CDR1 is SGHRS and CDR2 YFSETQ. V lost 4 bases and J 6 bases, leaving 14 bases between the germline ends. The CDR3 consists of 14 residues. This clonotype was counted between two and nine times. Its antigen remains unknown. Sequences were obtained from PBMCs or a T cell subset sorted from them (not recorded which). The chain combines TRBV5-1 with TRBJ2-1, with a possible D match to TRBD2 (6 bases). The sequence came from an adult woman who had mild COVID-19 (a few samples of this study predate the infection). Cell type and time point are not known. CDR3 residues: CASSRQTGGNEQFF. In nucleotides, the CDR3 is TGCGCCAGCAGCCGACAGACCGGGGGCAATGAGCAGTTCTTC. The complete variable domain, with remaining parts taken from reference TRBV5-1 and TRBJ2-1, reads KAGVTQTPRYLIKTRGQQVTLSCSPISGHRSVSWYQQTPGQGLQFLFEYFSETQRNKGNFPGRFSGRQFSNSRSEMNVSTLELGDSALYLCASSRQTGGNEQFFGPGTRLTVL.